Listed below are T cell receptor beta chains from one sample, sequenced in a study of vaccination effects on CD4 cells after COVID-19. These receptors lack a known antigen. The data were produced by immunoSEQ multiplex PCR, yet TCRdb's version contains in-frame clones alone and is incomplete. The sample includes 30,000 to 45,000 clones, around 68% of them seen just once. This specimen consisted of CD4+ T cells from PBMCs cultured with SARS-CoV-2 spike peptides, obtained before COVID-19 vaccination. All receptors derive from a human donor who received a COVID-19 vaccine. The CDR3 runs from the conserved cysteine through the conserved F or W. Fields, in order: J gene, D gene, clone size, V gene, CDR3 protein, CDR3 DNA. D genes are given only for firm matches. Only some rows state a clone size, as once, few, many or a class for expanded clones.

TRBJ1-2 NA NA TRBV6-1 CASSEWADNYGYTF TGTGCCAGCAGTGAATGGGCAGATAACTATGGCTACACCTTC
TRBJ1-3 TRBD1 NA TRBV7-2 CASSPYRDRGPWTGNTIYF TGTGCCAGCAGCCCTTACCGGGACAGGGGACCTTGGACCGGAAACACCATATATTTT
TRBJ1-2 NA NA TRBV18 CASSPGAVANYGYTF TGTGCCAGCTCACCAGGGGCAGTAGCTAACTATGGCTACACCTTC
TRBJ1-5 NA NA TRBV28 CASSFGPQPQHF TGTGCCAGCAGTTTTGGGCCCCAGCCCCAGCATTTT
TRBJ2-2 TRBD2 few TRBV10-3 CAISESLKRENTGELFF TGTGCCATCAGTGAGTCGTTAAAGCGGGAGAACACCGGGGAGCTGTTTTTT
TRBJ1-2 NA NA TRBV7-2 CASSRSGGEANYGYTF TGTGCCAGCAGCCGGAGTGGGGGTGAGGCTAACTATGGCTACACCTTC
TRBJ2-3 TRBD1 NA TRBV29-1 CSAYRGTDTQYF TGCAGCGCCTACAGGGGTACAGATACGCAGTATTTT
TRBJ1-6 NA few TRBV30 CALSPLHF TGTGCCTTATCACCCCTCCACTTT
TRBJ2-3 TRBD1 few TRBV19 CASRTGTGITDTQYF TGTGCCAGTAGGACCGGGACAGGGATCACAGATACGCAGTATTTT
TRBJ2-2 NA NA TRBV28 CAGGSVNTGELFF TGTGCCGGGGGTTCGGTGAACACCGGGGAGCTGTTTTTT
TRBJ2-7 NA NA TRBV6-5 CASSYAGIGYEQYF TGTGCCAGCAGTTACGCGGGTATTGGTTACGAGCAGTACTTC
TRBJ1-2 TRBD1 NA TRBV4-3 CASSQGQGAQGYTF TGCGCCAGCAGCCAAGGGCAGGGGGCGCAAGGCTACACCTTC
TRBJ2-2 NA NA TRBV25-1 CASSDFSNTGELFF TGTGCCAGCAGTGATTTCTCGAACACCGGGGAGCTGTTTTTT
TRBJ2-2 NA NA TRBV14 CASTNINTGELFF TGTGCCAGCACAAATATAAACACCGGGGAGCTGTTTTTT
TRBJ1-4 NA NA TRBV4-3 CASSQDPRGELFF TGCGCCAGCAGCCAAGATCCCAGGGGAGAACTGTTTTTT
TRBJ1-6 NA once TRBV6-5 CASRRTVLFVSPLHF TGTGCCAGCAGGCGGACGGTCCTGTTTGTCTCACCCCTCCACTTT
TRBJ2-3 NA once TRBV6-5 CASRESSPDTQYF TGTGCCAGCAGAGAGTCCAGCCCGGATACGCAGTATTTT
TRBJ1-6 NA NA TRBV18 CASSPGETAPLHF TGTGCCAGCTCACCCGGGGAAACGGCACCCCTCCACTTT
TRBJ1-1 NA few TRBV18 CASSYTLMNTEAFF TGTGCCAGCTCCTACACCCTCATGAACACTGAAGCTTTCTTT
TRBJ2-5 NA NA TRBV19 CASSIRGETQYF TGTGCCAGTAGTATCCGGGGAGAGACCCAGTACTTC
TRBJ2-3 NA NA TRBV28 CASSPHPDTQYF TGTGCCAGCAGCCCCCACCCGGATACGCAGTATTTT
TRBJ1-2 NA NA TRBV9 CASSAWGRKTRPYGYTF TGTGCCAGCAGCGCTTGGGGGAGGAAAACCCGCCCCTATGGCTACACCTTC
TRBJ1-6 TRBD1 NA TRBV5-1 CASSLGGQQSYNSPLHF TGCGCCAGCAGCTTGGGGGGACAGCAATCCTATAATTCACCCCTCCACTTT
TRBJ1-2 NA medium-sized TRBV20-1 CSSGDYTF TGCAGTTCGGGGGACTACACCTTC
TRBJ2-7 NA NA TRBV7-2 CASSLVRETYEQYF TGTGCCAGCAGCTTAGTCCGGGAAACCTACGAGCAGTACTTC
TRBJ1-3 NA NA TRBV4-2 CASSQDRASGNTIYF TGTGCCAGCAGCCAAGACAGGGCGTCTGGAAACACCATATATTTT
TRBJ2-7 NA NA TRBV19 CASRGSGVYEQYF TGTGCCAGCCGGGGGTCAGGGGTCTACGAGCAGTACTTC
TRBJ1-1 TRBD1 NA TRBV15 CATSRANRGEAFF TGTGCCACCAGCAGAGCCAACAGGGGTGAAGCTTTCTTT
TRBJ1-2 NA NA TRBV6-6 CASSYGGRRLYYGYTF TGTGCCAGCAGTTACGGCGGCAGGCGGCTATACTATGGCTACACCTTC
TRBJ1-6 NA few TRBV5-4 CASSLGHTGSVRNSPLHF TGTGCCAGCAGCTTGGGCCACACAGGATCCGTTCGTAATTCACCCCTCCACTTT
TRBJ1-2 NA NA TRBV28 CASSFLGYGYTF TGTGCCAGCAGTTTTCTTGGTTATGGCTACACCTTC
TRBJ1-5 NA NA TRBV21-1 CASSKEGLHQPQHF TGTGCCAGCAGCAAAGAGGGCCTCCATCAGCCCCAGCATTTT
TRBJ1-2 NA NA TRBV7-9 CASSFSIFDYGYTF TGTGCCAGCAGCTTTAGCATTTTTGACTATGGCTACACCTTC
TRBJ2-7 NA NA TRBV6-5 CASRLGGEQYF TGTGCCAGCAGACTAGGGGGCGAGCAGTACTTC
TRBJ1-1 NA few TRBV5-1 CASSLRPTREAFF TGCGCCAGCAGCTTGCGGCCAACCCGTGAAGCTTTCTTT
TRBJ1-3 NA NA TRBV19 CASRAGRGNTIYF TGTGCCAGTAGGGCAGGGCGAGGAAACACCATATATTTT
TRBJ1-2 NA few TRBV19 CASSTQGYGYTF TGTGCCAGTAGTACTCAGGGATATGGCTACACCTTC
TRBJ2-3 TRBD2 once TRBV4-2 CASSPRGTSGGGTDTQYF TGTGCCAGCAGCCCCCGTGGGACTAGCGGGGGGGGCACAGATACGCAGTATTTT
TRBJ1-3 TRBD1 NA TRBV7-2 CASSSPGQGAYTIYF TGTGCCAGCAGCTCGCCGGGACAGGGGGCCTACACCATATATTTT
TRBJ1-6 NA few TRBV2 CASAPARDNSPLHF TGTGCCAGCGCTCCGGCCAGGGATAATTCACCCCTCCACTTT
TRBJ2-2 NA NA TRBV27 CASSFWPPRTGELFF TGTGCCAGCAGTTTTTGGCCGCCGAGAACCGGGGAGCTGTTTTTT
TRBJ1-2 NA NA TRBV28 CASNADLGYGYTF TGTGCCAGCAACGCAGACTTAGGCTATGGCTACACCTTC
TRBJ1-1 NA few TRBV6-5 CASRGGDTEAFF TGTGCCAGCAGAGGGGGGGACACTGAAGCTTTCTTT
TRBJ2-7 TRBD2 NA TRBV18 CASSPYLVRASGRYEQYF TGTGCCAGCTCACCCTATCTGGTTCGGGCTAGCGGGAGATACGAGCAGTACTTC
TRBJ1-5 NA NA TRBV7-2 CASSYLVDQPQHF TGTGCCAGCAGCTATTTGGTCGATCAGCCCCAGCATTTT
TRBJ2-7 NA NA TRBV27 CASSTRQALSPYEQYF TGTGCCAGCAGTACCCGACAGGCCCTCAGTCCCTACGAGCAGTACTTC